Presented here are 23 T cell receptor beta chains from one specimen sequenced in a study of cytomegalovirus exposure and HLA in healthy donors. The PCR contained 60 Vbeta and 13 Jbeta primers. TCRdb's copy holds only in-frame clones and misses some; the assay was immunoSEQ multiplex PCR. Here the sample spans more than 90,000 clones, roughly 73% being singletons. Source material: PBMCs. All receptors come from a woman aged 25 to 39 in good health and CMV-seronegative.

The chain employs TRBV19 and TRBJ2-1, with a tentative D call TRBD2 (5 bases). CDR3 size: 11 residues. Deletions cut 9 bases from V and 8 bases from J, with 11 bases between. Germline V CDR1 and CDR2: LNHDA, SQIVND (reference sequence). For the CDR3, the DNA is TGTGCCAGCCACGGGGTAGATGAGCAGTTCTTC. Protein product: CASHGVDEQFF. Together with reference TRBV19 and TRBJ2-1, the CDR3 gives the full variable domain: DGGITQSPKYLFRKEGQNVTLSCEQNLNHDAMYWYRQDPGQGLRLIYYSQIVNDFQKGDIAEGYSVSREKKESFPLTVTSAQKNPTAFYLCASHGVDEQFFGPGTRLTVL.

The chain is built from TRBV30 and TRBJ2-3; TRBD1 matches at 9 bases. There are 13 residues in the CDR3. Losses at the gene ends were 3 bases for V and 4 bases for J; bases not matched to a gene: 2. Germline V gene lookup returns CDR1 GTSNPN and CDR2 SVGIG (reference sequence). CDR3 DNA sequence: TGTGCCTGGAGCCGGGACAGGGCAGATACGCAGTATTTT. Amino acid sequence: CAWSRDRADTQYF.

CDR3 protein: CASSSGTGGDQQYF. In nucleotides, the CDR3 is TGCGCCAGCAGCTCCGGGACGGGGGGTGACCAGCAGTACTTC. V gene TRBV5-1 combines with J gene TRBJ2-7; 7 bases are a match to TRBD2. With V trimmed by 3 bases and J by 8 bases, 11 bases remained unmatched. There are 14 residues in the CDR3. CDR1 SGHRS and CDR2 YFSETQ come from the germline V gene. Full variable domain (rest looked up from reference TRBV5-1 and TRBJ2-7): KAGVTQTPRYLIKTRGQQVTLSCSPISGHRSVSWYQQTPGQGLQFLFEYFSETQRNKGNFPGRFSGRQFSNSRSEMNVSTLELGDSALYLCASSSGTGGDQQYFGPGTRLTVT.

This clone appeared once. CDR3 sequence: CSVGEGEQYF. Here the CDR3 DNA reads TGCAGCGTTGGCGAGGGCGAGCAGTACTTC. The chain couples TRBV29-1 to TRBJ2-7; a weak D match, TRBD2 (5 bases). The CDR3 has 10 amino acids. Germline V gene lookup returns CDR1 SQVTM and CDR2 ANQGSEA. The V gene lost 4 bases and the J gene lost 6 bases, with 7 bases spanning the gap.

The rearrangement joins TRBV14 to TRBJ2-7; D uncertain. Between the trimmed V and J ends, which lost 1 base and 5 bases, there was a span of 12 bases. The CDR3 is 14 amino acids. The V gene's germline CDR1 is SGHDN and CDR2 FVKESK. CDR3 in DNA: TGTGCCAGCAGCCAAGGGAGCGCTGTGCACGAGCAGTACTTC. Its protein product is CASSQGSAVHEQYF.

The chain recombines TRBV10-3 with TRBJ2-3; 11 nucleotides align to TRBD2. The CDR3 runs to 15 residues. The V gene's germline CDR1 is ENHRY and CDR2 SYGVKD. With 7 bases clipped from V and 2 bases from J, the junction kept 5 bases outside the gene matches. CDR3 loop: CAIKETSGNTDTQYF. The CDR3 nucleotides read TGTGCCATCAAAGAGACTAGCGGGAACACAGATACGCAGTATTTT.

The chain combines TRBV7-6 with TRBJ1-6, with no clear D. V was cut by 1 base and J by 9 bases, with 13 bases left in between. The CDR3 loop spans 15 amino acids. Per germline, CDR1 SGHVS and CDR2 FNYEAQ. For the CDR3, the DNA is TGTGCCAGCAGCTTAGATCGGTCGCGGGGTTCACCCCTCCACTTT. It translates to CASSLDRSRGSPLHF.

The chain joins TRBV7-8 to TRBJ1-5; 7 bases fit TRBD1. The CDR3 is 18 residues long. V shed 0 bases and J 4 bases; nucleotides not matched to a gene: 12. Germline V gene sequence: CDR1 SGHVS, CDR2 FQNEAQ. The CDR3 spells CASSLAETRGLGNQPQHF. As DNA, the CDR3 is TGTGCCAGCAGCTTAGCAGAGACTAGGGGGCTTGGGAATCAGCCCCAGCATTTT.

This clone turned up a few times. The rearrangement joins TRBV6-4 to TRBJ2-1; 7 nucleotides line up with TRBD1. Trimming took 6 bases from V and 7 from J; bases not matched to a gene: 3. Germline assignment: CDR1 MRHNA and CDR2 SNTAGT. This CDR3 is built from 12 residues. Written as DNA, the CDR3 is TGTGCCAGCAGCAGCAGGGGGAATGAGCAGTTCTTC. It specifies CASSSRGNEQFF.

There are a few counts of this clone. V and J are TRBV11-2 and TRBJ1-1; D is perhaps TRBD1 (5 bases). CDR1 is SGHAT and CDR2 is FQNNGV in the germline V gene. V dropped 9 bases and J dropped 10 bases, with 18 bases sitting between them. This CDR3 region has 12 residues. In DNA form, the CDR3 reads TGTGCCAGTAAGGGCAGGGCTGGACGAGCTTTCTTT. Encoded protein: CASKGRAGRAFF.

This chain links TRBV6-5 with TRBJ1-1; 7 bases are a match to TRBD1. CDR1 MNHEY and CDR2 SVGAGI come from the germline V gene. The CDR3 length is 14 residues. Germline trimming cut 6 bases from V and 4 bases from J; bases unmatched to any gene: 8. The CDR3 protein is CASSRGAGGTEAFF. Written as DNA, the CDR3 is TGTGCCAGCAGCCGGGGCGCAGGGGGCACTGAAGCTTTCTTT.

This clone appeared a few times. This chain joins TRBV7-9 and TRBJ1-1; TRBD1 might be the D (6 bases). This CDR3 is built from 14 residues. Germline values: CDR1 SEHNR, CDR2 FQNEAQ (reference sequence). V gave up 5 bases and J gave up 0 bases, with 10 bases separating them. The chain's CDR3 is CASSGRQVNTEAFF. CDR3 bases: TGTGCCAGCAGCGGGCGACAGGTGAACACTGAAGCTTTCTTT.

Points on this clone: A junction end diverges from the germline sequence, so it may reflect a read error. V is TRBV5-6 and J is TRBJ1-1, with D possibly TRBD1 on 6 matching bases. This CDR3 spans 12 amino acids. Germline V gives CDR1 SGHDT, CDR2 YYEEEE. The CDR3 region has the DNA TGTGCCAGCAGCTTGGGGTACAGGGAGCCACTCTTT. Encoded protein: CASSLGYREPLF.

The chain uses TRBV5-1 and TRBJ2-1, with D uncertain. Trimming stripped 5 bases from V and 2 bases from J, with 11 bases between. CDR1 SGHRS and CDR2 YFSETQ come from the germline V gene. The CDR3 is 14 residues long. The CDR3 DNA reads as TGCGCCAGCAGTTCGGGTTTTGCCTACAATGAGCAGTTCTTC. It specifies CASSSGFAYNEQFF.

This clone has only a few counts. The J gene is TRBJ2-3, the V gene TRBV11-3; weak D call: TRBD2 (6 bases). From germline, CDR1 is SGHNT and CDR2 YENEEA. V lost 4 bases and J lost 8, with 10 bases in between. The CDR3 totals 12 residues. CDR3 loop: CASSWERATQYF. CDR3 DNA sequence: TGTGCCAGCAGCTGGGAGCGGGCTACGCAGTATTTT.

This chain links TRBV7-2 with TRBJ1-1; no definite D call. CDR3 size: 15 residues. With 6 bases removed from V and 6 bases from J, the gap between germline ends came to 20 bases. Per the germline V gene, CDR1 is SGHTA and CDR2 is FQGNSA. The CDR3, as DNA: TGTGCCAGCAGACTAGTACGGGCTAGTAAACCTGAAGCTTTCTTT. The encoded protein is CASRLVRASKPEAFF.

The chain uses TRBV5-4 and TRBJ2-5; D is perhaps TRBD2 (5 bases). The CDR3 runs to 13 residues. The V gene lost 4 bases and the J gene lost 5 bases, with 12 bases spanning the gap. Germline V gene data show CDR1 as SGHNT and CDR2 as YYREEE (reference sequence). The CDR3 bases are TGTGCCAGCAGCGGCGGGCACCGGGAGACCCAGTACTTC. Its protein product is CASSGGHRETQYF.

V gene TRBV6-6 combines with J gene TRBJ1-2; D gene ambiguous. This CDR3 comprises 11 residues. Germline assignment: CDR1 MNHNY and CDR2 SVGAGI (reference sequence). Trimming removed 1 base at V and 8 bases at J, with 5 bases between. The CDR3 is CASSYLRGYTF. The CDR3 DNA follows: TGTGCCAGCAGTTACTTGAGGGGCTACACCTTC.

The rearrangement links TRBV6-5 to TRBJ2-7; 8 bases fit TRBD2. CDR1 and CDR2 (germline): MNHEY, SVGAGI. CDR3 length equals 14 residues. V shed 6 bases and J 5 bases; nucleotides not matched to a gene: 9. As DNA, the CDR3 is TGTGCCAGCAGGCTTAGCGGGGTTGCCGACGAGCAGTACTTC. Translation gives CASRLSGVADEQYF.

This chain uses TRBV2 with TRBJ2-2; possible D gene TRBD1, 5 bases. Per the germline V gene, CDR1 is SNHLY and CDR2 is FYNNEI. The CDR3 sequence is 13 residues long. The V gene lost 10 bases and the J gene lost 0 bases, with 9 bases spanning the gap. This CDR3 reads CATDSTNTGELFF. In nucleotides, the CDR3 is TGTGCCACTGACAGTACGAACACCGGGGAGCTGTTTTTT.

CDR3 DNA: TGTGCCAGCAGCCTCAGCGGGAGTCGTGCCGGGGAGCTGTTTTTT. Translation gives CASSLSGSRAGELFF. The chain employs TRBV4-2 and TRBJ2-2; 8 positions agree with TRBD2. The CDR3 totals 15 residues. CDR1 and CDR2 (germline): LGHNA, YNFKEQ. V was clipped by 4 bases and J by 6 bases; unmatched bases: 7.

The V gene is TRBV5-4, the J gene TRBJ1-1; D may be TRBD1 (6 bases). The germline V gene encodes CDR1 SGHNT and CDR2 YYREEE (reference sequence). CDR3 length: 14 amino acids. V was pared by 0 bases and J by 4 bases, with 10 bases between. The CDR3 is CASSLASRGTEAFF. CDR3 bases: TGTGCCAGCAGCTTGGCGTCCAGGGGCACTGAAGCTTTCTTT.

CDR3 loop: CASSPLDSPFYGYTF. Written as DNA, the CDR3 is TGTGCCAGCAGCCCCTTAGACAGCCCGTTCTATGGCTACACCTTC. The chain joins TRBV7-9 to TRBJ1-2, with a tentative D call TRBD1 (5 bases). CDR1 and CDR2 (germline): SEHNR, FQNEAQ (reference sequence). This CDR3 is 15 amino acids long. V was clipped by 5 bases and J by 4 bases, with 17 bases between them.